The clone carrying this TCR beta chain showed up many times. The germline gives CDR1 SGHTA, CDR2 FQGTGA. The CDR3 is 17 residues long. V dropped 5 bases and J dropped 4; count of bases not matched to a gene: 15. As to time point: newly diagnosed GD, antithyroid drugs for less than 3 months. RNA isolated from PBMCs was used to make the TCR library. According to the study, TCR beta libraries were built with iRepertoire HTBI primers and CDR3-region Arm-PCR. MiXCR, applied by TCRdb to the multiplex PCR reads, yields one record per CDR3 protein. The data show under 450,000 distinct CDR3 sequences, about 16% seen once. This sample is drawn from a study of regulatory T cells in long-lasting Graves disease. These data were likewise used in another study, on T cells in Graves' hyperthyroidism and ophthalmopathy. That paper notes: TCR CDR3 regions were first amplified by RT-PCR with HTBI primers. Researchers found most expanded thyroid clonotypes above 0.001 in blood as well.

The rearrangement links TRBV7-3 to TRBJ2-3; 7 positions match TRBD2. This sequence originates from a woman aged 18-29 years with Graves disease. Here the sequenced sample was peripheral blood mononuclear cells (PBMCs), taken at new diagnosis, from a patient treated with antithyroid drugs. The CDR3 is CASSPMVAGVFPDTQYF. CDR3 DNA sequence: TGTGCCAGCAGCCCAATGGTGGCGGGAGTATTCCCAGATACGCAGTATTTT. Variable domain in full (rest from reference TRBV7-3 and TRBJ2-3): GAGVSQTPSNKVTEKGKYVELRCDPISGHTALYWYRQSLGQGPEFLIYFQGTGAADDSGLPNDRFFAVRPEGSVSTLKIQRTERGDSAVYLCASSPMVAGVFPDTQYFGPGTRLTVL.